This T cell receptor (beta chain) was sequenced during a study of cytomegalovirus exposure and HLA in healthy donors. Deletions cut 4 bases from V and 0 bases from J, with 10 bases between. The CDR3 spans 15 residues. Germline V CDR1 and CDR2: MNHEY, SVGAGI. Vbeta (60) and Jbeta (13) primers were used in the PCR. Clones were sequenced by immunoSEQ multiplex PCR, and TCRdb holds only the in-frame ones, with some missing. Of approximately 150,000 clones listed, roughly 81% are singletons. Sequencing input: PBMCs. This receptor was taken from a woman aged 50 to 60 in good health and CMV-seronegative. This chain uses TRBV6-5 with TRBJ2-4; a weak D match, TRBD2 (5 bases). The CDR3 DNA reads TGTGCCAGCAGTTCCCGGGAATTAGCCAAAAACATTCAGTACTTC. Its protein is CASSSRELAKNIQYF.